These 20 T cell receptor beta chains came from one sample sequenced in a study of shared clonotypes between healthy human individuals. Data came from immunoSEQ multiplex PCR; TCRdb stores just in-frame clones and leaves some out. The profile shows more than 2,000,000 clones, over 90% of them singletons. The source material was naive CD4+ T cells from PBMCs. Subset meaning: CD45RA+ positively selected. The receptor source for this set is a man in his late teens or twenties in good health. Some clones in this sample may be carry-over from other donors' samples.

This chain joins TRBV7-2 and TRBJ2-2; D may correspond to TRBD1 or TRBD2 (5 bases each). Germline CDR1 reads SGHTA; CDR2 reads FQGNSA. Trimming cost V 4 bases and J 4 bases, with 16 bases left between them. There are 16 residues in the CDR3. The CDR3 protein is CASSSTPGPGTGELFF. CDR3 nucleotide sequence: TGTGCCAGCAGCTCGACGCCGGGACCAGGCACCGGGGAGCTGTTTTTT.

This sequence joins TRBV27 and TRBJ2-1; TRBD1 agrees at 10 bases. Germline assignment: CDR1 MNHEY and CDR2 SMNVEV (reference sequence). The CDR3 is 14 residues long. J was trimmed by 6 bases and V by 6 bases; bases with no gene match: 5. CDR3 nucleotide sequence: TGTGCCAGCAGACGACAGGGGGCAGGCAATGAGCAGTTCTTC. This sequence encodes CASRRQGAGNEQFF.

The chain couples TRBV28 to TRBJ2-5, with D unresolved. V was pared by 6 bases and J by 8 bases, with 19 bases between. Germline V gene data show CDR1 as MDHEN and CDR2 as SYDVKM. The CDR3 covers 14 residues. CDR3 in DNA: TGTGCCAGCAGCGTTAGGCTAGAGGTCGGCACCCAGTACTTC. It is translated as CASSVRLEVGTQYF.

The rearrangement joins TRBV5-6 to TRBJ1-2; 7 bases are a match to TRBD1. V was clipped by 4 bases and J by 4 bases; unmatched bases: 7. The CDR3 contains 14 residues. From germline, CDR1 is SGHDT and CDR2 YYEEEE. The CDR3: CASSGKGQSYGYTF. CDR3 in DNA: TGTGCCAGCAGCGGCAAGGGACAGTCCTATGGCTACACCTTC.

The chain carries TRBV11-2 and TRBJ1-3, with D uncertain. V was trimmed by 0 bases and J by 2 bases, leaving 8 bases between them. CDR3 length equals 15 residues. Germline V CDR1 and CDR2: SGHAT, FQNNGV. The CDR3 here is CASSLDRVPGNTIYF. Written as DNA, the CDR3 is TGTGCCAGCAGCTTAGATAGGGTACCTGGAAACACCATATATTTT.

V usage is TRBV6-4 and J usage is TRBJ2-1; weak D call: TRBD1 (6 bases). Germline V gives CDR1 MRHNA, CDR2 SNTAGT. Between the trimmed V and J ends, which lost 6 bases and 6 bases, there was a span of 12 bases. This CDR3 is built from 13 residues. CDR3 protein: CASSGQPGNEQFF. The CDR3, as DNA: TGTGCCAGCAGCGGACAGCCGGGCAATGAGCAGTTCTTC.

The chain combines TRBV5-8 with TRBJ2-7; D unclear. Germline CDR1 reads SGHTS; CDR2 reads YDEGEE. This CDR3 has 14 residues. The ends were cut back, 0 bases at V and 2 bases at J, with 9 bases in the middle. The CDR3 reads CASSLGDGPYEQYF. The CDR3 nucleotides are TGTGCCAGCAGCTTGGGGGATGGGCCCTACGAGCAGTACTTC.

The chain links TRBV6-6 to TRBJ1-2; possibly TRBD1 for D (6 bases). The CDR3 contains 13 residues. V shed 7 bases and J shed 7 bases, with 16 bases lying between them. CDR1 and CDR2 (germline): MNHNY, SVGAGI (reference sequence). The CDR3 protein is CASTYAGGGGYTF. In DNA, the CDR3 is TGTGCCAGCACCTACGCCGGGGGCGGTGGCTACACCTTC.

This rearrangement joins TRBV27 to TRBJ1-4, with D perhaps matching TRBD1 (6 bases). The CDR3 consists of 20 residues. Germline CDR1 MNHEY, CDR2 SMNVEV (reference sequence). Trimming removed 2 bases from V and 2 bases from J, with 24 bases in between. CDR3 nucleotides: TGTGCCAGCAGTTTAGTTCTGCCGGGGGCTGTGTTCATTACTAATGAAAAACTGTTTTTT. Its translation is CASSLVLPGAVFITNEKLFF. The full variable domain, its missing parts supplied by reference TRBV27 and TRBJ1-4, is EAQVTQNPRYLITVTGKKLTVTCSQNMNHEYMSWYRQDPGLGLRQIYYSMNVEVTDKGDVPEGYKVSRKEKRNFPLILESPSPNQTSLYFCASSLVLPGAVFITNEKLFFGSGTQLSVL.

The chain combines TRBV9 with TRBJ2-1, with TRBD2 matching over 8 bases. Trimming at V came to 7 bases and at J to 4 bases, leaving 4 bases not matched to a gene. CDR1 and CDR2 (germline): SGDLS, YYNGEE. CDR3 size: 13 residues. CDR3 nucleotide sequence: TGTGCCAGCGGAGCGGGAGCATACAATGAGCAGTTCTTC. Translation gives CASGAGAYNEQFF.

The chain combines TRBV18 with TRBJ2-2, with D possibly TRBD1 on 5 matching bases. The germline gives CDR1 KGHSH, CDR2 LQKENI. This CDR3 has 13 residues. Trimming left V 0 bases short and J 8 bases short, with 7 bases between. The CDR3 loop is CASSPPSGGELFF. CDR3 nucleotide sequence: TGTGCCAGCTCACCACCATCAGGGGGGGAGCTGTTTTTT. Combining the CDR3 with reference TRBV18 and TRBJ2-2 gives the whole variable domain NAGVMQNPRHLVRRRGQEARLRCSPMKGHSHVYWYRQLPEEGLKFMVYLQKENIIDESGMPKERFSAEFPKEGPSILRIQQVVRGDSAAYFCASSPPSGGELFFGEGSRLTVL.

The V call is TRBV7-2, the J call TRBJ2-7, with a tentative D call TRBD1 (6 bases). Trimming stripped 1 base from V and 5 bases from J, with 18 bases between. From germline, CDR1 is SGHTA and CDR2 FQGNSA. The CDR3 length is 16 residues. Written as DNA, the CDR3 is TGTGCCAGCAGCTTAGTTTCGGGACAAATTTTCGACGAGCAGTACTTC. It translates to CASSLVSGQIFDEQYF. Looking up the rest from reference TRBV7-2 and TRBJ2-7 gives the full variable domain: GAGVSQSPSNKVTEKGKDVELRCDPISGHTALYWYRQSLGQGLEFLIYFQGNSAPDKSGLPSDRFSAERTGGSVSTLTIQRTQQEDSAVYLCASSLVSGQIFDEQYFGPGTRLTVT.

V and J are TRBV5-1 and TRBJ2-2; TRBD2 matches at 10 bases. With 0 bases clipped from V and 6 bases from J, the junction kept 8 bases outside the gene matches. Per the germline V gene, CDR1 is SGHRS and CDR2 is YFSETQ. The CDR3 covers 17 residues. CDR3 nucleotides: TGCGCCAGCAGCTTGGGGCCGCTAGCGGGAGATCCCGGGGAGCTGTTTTTT. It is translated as CASSLGPLAGDPGELFF.

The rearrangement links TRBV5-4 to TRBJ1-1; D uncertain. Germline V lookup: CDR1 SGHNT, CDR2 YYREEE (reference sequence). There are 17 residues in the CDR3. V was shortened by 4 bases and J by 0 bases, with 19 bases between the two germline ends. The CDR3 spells CASSRLMQRNLNTEAFF. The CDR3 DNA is TGTGCCAGCAGCCGACTGATGCAACGTAATTTGAACACTGAAGCTTTCTTT.

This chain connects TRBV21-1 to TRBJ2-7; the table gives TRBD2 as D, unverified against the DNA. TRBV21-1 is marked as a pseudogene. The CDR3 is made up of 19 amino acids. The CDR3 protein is CASSKAGGLAGGTSYEQYF. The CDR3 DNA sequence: TGTGCCAGCAGCAAAGCAGGTGGGCTAGCGGGAGGGACCTCCTACGAGCAGTACTTC.

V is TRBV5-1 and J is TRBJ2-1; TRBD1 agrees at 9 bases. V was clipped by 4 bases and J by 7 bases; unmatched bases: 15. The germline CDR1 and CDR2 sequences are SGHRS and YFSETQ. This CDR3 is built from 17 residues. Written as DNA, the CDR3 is TGCGCCAGCAGCCTGGCCCCGGGACAGGGTGGCTGGAATGAGCAGTTCTTC. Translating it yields CASSLAPGQGGWNEQFF.

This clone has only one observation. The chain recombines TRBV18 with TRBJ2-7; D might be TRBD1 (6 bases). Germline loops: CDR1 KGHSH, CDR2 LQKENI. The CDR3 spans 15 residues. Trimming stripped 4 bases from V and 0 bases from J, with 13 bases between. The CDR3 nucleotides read TGTGCCAGCTCACAAAACCGGGACACCTCCTACGAGCAGTACTTC. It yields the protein CASSQNRDTSYEQYF.

The CDR3 DNA is TGTGCCAGCAGCTTTAATTCGGCCTACGAGCAGTACTTC. Protein sequence: CASSFNSAYEQYF. The genes are TRBV7-2 and TRBJ2-7; no definite D call. The CDR3 covers 13 residues. Deletions cut 3 bases from V and 2 bases from J, with 8 bases between. Germline V gene lookup returns CDR1 SGHTA and CDR2 FQGNSA.

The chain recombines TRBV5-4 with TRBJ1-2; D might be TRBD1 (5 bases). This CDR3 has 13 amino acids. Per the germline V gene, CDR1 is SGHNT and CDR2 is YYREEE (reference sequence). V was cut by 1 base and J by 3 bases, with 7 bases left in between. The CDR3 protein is CASSLQGDYGYTF. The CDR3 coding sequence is TGTGCCAGCAGCTTGCAGGGTGACTATGGCTACACCTTC. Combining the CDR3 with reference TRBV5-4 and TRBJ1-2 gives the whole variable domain ETGVTQSPTHLIKTRGQQVTLRCSSQSGHNTVSWYQQALGQGPQFIFQYYREEENGRGNFPPRFSGLQFPNYSSELNVNALELDDSALYLCASSLQGDYGYTFGSGTRLTVV.

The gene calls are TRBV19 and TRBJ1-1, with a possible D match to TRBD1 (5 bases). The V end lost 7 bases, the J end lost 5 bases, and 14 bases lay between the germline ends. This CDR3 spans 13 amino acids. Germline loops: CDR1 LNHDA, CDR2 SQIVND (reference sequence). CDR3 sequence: CASIPRGATEAFF. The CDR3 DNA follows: TGTGCCAGTATCCCCCGAGGGGCAACTGAAGCTTTCTTT.